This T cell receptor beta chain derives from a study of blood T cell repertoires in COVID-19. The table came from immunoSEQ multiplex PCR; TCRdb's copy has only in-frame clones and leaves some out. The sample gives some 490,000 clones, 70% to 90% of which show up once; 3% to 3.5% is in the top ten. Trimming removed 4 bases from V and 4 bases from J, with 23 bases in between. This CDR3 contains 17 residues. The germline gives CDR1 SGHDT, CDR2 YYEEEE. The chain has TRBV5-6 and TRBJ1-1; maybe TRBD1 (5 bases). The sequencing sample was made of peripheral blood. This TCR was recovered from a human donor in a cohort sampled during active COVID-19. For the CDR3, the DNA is TGTGCCAGCAGCCCGGAAAAGTTCCGGGGGAGAGGCACTGAAGCTTTCTTT. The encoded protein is CASSPEKFRGRGTEAFF. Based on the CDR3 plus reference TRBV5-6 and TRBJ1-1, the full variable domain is DAGVTQSPTHLIKTRGQQVTLRCSPKSGHDTVSWYQQALGQGPQFIFQYYEEEERQRGNFPDRFSGHQFPNYSSELNVNALLLGDSALYLCASSPEKFRGRGTEAFFGQGTRLTVV.